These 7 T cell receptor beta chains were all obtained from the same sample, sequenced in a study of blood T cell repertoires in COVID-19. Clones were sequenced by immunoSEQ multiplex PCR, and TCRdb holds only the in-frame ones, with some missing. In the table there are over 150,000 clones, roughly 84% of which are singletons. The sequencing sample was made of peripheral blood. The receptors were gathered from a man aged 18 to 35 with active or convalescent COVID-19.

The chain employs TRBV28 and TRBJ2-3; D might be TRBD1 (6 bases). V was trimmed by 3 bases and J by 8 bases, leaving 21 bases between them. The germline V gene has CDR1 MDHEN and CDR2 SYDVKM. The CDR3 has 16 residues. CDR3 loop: CASSLQDWGKQGTQYF. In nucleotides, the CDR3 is TGTGCCAGCAGTTTGCAGGACTGGGGAAAACAGGGTACGCAGTATTTT.

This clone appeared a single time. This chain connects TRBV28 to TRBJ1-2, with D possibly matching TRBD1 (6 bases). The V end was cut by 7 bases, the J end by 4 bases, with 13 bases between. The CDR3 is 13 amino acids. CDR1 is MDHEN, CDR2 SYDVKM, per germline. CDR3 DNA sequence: TGTGCCAGCACAAGAGGGGGTCGCTATGGCTACACCTTC. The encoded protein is CASTRGGRYGYTF.

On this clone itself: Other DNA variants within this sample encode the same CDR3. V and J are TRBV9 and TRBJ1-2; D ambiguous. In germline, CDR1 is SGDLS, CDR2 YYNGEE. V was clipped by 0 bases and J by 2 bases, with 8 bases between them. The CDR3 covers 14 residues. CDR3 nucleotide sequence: TGTGCCAGCAGCGTAGATGGCACCAACTATGGCTACACCTTC. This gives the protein CASSVDGTNYGYTF.

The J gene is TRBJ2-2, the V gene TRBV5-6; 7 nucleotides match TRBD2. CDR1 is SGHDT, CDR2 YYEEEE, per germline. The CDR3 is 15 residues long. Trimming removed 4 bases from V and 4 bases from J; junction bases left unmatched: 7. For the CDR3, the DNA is TGTGCCAGCAGCCTCGGGGGGTTTGGCACCGGGGAGCTGTTTTTT. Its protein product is CASSLGGFGTGELFF.

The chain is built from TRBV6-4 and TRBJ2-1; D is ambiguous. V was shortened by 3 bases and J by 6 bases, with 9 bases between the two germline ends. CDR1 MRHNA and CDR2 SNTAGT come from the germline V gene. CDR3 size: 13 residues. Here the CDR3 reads CASSESSSNEQFF. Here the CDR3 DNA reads TGTGCCAGCAGTGAGTCTAGTAGCAATGAGCAGTTCTTC.

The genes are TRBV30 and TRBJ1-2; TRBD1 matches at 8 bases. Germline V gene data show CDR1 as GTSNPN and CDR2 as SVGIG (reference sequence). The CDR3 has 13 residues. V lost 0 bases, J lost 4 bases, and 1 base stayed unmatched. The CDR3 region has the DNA TGTGCCTGGAGTGTAGGGACAGGCTATGGCTACACCTTC. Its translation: CAWSVGTGYGYTF.

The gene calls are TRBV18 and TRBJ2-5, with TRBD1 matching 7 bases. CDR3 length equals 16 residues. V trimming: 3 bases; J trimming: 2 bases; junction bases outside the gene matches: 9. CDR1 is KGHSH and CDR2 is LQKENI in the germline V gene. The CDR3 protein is CASSPFLGTDQETQYF. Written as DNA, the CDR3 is TGTGCCAGCTCACCTTTTTTAGGGACAGATCAAGAGACCCAGTACTTC.